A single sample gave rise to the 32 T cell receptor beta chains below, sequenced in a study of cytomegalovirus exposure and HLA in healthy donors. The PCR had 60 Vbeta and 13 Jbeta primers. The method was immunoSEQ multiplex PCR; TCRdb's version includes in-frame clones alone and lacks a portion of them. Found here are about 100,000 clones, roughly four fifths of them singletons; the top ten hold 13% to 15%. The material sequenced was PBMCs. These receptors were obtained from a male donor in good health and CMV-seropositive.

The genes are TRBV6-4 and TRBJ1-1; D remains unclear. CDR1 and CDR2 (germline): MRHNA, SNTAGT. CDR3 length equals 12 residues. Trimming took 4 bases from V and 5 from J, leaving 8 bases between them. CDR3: CASSGDGTEAFF. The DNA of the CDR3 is TGTGCCAGCAGTGGTGACGGGACTGAAGCTTTCTTT.

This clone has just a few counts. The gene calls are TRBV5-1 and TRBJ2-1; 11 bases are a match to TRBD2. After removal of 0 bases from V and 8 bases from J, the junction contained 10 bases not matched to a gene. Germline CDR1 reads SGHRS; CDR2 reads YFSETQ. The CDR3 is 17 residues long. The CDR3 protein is CASSLGLAGGAVDEQFF. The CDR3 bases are TGCGCCAGCAGCTTGGGATTAGCGGGGGGGGCTGTAGATGAGCAGTTCTTC. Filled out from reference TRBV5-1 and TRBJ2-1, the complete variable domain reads KAGVTQTPRYLIKTRGQQVTLSCSPISGHRSVSWYQQTPGQGLQFLFEYFSETQRNKGNFPGRFSGRQFSNSRSEMNVSTLELGDSALYLCASSLGLAGGAVDEQFFGPGTRLTVL.

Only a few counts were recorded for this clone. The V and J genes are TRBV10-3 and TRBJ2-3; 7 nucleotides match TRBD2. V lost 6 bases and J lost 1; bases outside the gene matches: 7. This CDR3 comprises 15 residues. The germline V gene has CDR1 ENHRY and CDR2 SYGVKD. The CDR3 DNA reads TGTGCCATCAGACTAGCGCAGTCCGGCACAGATACGCAGTATTTT. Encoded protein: CAIRLAQSGTDTQYF.

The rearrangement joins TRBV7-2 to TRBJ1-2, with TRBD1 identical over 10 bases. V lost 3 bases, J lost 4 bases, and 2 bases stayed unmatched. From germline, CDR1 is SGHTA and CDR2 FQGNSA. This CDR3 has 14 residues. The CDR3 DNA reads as TGTGCCAGCAGCTTGGACAGGGGGGCCTATGGCTACACCTTC. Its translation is CASSLDRGAYGYTF.

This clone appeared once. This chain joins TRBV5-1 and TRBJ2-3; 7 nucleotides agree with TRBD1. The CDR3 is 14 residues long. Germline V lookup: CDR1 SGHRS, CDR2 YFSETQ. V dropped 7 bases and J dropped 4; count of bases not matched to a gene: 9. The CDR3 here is CASGGQAAPDTQYF. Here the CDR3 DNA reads TGCGCCAGCGGCGGACAGGCGGCCCCAGATACGCAGTATTTT.

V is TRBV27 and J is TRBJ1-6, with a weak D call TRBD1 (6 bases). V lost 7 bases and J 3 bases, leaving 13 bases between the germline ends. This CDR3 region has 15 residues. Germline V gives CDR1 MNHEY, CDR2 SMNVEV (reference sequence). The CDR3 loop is CASTQTGFYNSPLHF. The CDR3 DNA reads TGTGCCAGCACCCAAACAGGGTTCTATAATTCACCCCTCCACTTT.

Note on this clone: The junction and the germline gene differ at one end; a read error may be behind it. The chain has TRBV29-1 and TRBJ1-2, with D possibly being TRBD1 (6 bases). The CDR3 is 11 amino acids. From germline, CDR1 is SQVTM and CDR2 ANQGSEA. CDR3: CSAGRGNPPNF. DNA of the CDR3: TGCAGCGCCGGAAGGGGGAATCCTCCTAACTTC.

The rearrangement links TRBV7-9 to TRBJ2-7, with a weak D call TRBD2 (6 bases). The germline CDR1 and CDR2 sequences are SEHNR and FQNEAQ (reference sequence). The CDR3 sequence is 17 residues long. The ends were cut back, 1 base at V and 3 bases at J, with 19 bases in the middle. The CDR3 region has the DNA TGTGCCAGCAGCTTAGAGAGGGGTGGCGGGACGAACTACGAGCAGTACTTC. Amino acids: CASSLERGGGTNYEQYF.

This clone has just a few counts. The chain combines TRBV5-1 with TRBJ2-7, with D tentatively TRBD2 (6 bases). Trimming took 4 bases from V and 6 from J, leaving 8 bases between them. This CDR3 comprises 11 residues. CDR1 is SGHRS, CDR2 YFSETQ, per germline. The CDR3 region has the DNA TGCGCCAGCAGCGTGGGAGGCGAGCAGTACTTC. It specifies CASSVGGEQYF.

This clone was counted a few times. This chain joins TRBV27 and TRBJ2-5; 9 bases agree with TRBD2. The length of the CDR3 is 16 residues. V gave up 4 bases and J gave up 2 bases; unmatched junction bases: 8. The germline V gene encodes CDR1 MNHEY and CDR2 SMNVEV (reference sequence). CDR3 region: CASSSWGSGSQETQYF. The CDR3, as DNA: TGTGCCAGCAGTTCGTGGGGTAGCGGGAGTCAAGAGACCCAGTACTTC.

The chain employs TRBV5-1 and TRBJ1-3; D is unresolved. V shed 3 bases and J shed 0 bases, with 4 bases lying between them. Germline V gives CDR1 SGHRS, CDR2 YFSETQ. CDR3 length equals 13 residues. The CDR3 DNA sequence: TGCGCCAGCAGCTATTACTCTGGAAACACCATATATTTT. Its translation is CASSYYSGNTIYF.

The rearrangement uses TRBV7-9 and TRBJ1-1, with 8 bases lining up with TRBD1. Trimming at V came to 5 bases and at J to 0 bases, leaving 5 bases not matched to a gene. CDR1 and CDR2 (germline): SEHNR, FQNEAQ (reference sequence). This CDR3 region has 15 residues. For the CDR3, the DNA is TGTGCCAGCAGCCCGTTGACAGGGGTGAACACTGAAGCTTTCTTT. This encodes CASSPLTGVNTEAFF.

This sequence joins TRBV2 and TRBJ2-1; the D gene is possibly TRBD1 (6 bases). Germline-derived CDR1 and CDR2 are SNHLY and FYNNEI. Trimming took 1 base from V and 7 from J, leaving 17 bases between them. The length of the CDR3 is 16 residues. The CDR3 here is CASSEDRAPVKNEQFF. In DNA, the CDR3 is TGTGCCAGCAGTGAAGACAGGGCCCCGGTAAAAAATGAGCAGTTCTTC.

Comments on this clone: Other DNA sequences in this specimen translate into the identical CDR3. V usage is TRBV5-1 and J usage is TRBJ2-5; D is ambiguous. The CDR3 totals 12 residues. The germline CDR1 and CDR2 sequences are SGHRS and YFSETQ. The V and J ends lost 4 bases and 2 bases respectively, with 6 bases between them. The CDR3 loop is CASSPNQETQYF. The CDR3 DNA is TGCGCCAGCAGCCCCAATCAAGAGACCCAGTACTTC.

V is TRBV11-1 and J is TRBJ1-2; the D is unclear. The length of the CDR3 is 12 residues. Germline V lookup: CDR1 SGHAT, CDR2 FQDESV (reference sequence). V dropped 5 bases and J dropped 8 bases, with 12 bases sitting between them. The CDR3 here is CASSLDIWGYTF. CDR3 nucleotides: TGTGCCAGCAGCCTTGACATTTGGGGCTACACCTTC.

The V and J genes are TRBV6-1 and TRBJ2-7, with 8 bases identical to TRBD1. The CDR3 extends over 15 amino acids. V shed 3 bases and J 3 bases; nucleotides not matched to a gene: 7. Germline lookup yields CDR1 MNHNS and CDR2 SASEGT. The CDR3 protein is CASSESGGAVYEQYF. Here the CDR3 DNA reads TGTGCCAGCAGTGAGTCAGGGGGCGCGGTCTACGAGCAGTACTTC.

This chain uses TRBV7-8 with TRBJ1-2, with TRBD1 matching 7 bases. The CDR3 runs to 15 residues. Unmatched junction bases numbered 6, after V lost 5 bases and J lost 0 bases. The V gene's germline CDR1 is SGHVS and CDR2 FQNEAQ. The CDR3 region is CASSRRDRANYGYTF. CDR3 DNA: TGTGCCAGCAGCAGAAGGGACAGAGCTAACTATGGCTACACCTTC.

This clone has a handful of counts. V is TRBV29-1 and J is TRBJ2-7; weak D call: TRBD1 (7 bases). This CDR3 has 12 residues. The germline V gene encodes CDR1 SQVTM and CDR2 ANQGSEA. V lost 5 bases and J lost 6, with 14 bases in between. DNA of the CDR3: TGCAGCGTTTTCCCAGGGGGGAGCGAGCAGTACTTC. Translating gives CSVFPGGSEQYF.

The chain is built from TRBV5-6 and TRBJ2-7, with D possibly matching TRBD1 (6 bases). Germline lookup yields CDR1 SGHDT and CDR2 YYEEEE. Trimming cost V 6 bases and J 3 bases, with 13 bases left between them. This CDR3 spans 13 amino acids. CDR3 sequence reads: CASIAQGHYEQYF. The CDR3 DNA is TGTGCCAGCATCGCTCAGGGGCACTACGAGCAGTACTTC. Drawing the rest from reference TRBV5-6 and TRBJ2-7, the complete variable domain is DAGVTQSPTHLIKTRGQQVTLRCSPKSGHDTVSWYQQALGQGPQFIFQYYEEEERQRGNFPDRFSGHQFPNYSSELNVNALLLGDSALYLCASIAQGHYEQYFGPGTRLTVT.

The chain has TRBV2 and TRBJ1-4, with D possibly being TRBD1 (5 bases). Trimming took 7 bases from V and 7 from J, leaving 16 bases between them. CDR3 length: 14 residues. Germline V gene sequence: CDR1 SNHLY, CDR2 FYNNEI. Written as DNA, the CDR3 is TGTGCCAGCAACCTGGGGGGGTGGGGTGAAAAACTGTTTTTT. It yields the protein CASNLGGWGEKLFF.

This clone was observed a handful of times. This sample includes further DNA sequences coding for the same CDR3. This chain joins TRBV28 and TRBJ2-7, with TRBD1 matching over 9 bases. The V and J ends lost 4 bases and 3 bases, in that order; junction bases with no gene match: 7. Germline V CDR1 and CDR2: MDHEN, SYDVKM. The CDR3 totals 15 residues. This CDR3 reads CASSSSGQGRYEQYF. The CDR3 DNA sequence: TGTGCCAGCAGTTCATCGGGACAGGGACGCTACGAGCAGTACTTC. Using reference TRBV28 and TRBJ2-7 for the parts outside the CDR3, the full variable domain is DVKVTQSSRYLVKRTGEKVFLECVQDMDHENMFWYRQDPGLGLRLIYFSYDVKMKEKGDIPEGYSVSREKKERFSLILESASTNQTSMYLCASSSSGQGRYEQYFGPGTRLTVT.

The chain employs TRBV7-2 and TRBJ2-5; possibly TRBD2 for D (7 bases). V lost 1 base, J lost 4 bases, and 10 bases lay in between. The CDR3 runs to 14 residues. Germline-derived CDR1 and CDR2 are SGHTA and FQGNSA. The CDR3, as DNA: TGTGCCAGCAGCTTAGTGGGGGGGCCAGAGACCCAGTACTTC. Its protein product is CASSLVGGPETQYF.

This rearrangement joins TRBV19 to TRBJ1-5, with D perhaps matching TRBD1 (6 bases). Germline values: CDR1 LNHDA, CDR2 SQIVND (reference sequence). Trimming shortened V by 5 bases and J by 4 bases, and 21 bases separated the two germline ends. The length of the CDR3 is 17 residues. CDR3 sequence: CASSHRVVGTLNQPQHF. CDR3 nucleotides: TGTGCCAGTAGTCACAGGGTTGTGGGAACCCTTAATCAGCCCCAGCATTTT.

This CDR3 is CASSSRGGRNSPLHF. The CDR3 DNA reads as TGTGCCAGCAGCTCGAGGGGGGGGAGGAATTCACCCCTCCACTTT. This rearrangement joins TRBV7-2 to TRBJ1-6, with D tentatively TRBD1 (6 bases). Germline V CDR1 and CDR2: SGHTA, FQGNSA. Deletions cut 4 bases from V and 7 bases from J, with 14 bases between. The CDR3 has 15 residues.

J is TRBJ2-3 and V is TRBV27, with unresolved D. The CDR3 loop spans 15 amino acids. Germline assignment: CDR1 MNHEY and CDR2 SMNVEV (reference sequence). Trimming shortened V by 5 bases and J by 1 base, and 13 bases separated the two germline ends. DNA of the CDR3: TGTGCCAGCAGTCCCCAGACTGAACGCACAGATACGCAGTATTTT. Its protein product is CASSPQTERTDTQYF.

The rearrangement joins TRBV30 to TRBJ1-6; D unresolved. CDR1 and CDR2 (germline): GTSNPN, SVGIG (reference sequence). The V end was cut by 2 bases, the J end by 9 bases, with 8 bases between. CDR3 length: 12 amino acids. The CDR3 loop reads CAWSRSVSPLHF. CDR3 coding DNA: TGTGCCTGGAGTAGATCAGTTTCACCCCTCCACTTT.

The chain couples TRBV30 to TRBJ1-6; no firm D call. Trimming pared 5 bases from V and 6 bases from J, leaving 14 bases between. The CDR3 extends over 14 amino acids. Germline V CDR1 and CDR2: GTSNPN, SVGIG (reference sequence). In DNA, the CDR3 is TGTGCCTGGGCTGGTCGGTCTTCTAATTCACCCCTCCACTTT. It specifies CAWAGRSSNSPLHF.

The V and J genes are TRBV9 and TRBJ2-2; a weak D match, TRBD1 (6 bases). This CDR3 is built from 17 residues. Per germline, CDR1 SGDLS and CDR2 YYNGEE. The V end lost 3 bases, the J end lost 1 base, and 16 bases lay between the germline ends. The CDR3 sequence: CASSGRGGRVNTGELFF. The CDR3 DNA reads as TGTGCCAGCAGCGGCCGAGGGGGACGTGTGAACACCGGGGAGCTGTTTTTT.

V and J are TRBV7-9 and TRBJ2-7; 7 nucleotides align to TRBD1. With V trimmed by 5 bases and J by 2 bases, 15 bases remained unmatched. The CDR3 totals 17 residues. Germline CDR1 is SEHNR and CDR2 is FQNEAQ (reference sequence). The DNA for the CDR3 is TGTGCCAGCAGCCAACAGGGGCGAGGCCCCCGAGCCTACGAGCAGTACTTC. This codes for CASSQQGRGPRAYEQYF.

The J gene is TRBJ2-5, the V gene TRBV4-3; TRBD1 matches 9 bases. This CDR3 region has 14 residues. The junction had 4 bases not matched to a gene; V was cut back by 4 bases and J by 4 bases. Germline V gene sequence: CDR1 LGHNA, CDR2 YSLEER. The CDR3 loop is CASSLHRGPETQYF. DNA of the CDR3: TGCGCCAGCAGCCTCCACAGGGGGCCAGAGACCCAGTACTTC.

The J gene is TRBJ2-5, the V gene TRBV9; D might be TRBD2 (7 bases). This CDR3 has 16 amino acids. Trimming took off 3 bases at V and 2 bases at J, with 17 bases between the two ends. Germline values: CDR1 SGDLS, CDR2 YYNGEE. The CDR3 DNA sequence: TGTGCCAGCAGCGCAACCATAGGGGGGGAACAAGAGACCCAGTACTTC. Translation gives CASSATIGGEQETQYF.

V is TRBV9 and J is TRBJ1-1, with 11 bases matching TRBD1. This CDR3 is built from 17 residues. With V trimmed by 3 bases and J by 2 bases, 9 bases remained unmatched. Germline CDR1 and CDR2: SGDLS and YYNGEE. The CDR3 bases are TGTGCCAGCAGCGATGGACAGGGGGCTCTCCTCAACACTGAAGCTTTCTTT. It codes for CASSDGQGALLNTEAFF.